The present TCR beta chain was sequenced within a study of T cell changes during pregnancy in multiple sclerosis. There are 16 residues in the CDR3. Germline V gene lookup returns CDR1 MGHRA and CDR2 YSYEKL. Losses at the gene ends were 4 bases for V and 4 bases for J; bases not matched to a gene: 10. Method: immunoSEQ multiplex PCR; TCRdb's copy keeps in-frame clones and lacks some. The table includes some 97,000 clones, more than 90% detected once. The source was peripheral blood, collected in the second trimester of pregnancy. The sequence was collected from a female donor with multiple sclerosis, enrolled in a pregnancy study. The rearrangement joins TRBV4-1 to TRBJ1-2; 9 bases agree with TRBD1. The CDR3 DNA follows: TGCGCCAGCAGCCTAGACGGACAGGGGAGGGGCTATGGCTACACCTTC. It yields the protein CASSLDGQGRGYGYTF.